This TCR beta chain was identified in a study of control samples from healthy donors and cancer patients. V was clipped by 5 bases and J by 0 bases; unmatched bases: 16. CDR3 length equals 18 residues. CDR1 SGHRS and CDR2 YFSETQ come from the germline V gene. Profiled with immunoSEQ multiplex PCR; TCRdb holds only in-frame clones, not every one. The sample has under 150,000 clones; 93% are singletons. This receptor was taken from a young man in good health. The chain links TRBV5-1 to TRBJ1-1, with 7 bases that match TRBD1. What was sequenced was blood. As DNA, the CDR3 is TGCGCCAGCAGTCTGTTGGGCCAGGGGGATACTTTGAACACTGAAGCTTTCTTT. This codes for CASSLLGQGDTLNTEAFF.